This section outlines one T cell receptor beta chain sequence together with its context. Profiling relied on immunoSEQ multiplex PCR, and the TCRdb table lists in-frame clones only, not all of them. Among around 170,000 clones listed, roughly 90% were seen once. This sample is part of a study of control samples from healthy donors and cancer patients. The germline gives CDR1 SGDLS, CDR2 YYNGEE. Trimming removed 0 bases at V and 1 base at J, with 7 bases between. CDR3 length: 14 amino acids. The chain joins TRBV9 to TRBJ1-1; D ambiguous. What was sequenced was blood. This receptor was identified in a woman in her fifties or sixties in good health. This CDR3 is CASSVGVENTEAFF. CDR3 sequence (DNA): TGTGCCAGCAGCGTAGGGGTAGAGAACACTGAAGCTTTCTTT.